This passage covers 26 T cell receptor beta chains from one sample sequenced in a study of T cells after somatic rescue of genetic block. TCRdb keeps only in-frame clones here, not all; method: immunoSEQ multiplex PCR. The repertoire consists of approximately 88,000 clones, with 85% to 90% occurring once and the leading ten covering 1.5% to 2%. Sequenced: peripheral blood mononuclear cells (PBMCs). The receptors were sampled from a woman under 30.

This chain connects TRBV19 to TRBJ1-5, with 9 positions matching TRBD1. Trimming removed 8 bases from V and 4 bases from J; junction bases left unmatched: 9. CDR3 length: 15 amino acids. Germline V gene sequence: CDR1 LNHDA, CDR2 SQIVND (reference sequence). The CDR3 loop reads CASSQATGGNQPQHF. DNA of the CDR3: TGTGCCAGTTCTCAGGCGACAGGGGGGAATCAGCCCCAGCATTTT.

The rearrangement links TRBV6-6 to TRBJ1-3; 7 positions match TRBD1. The CDR3 runs to 16 residues. V was clipped by 5 bases and J by 0 bases; unmatched bases: 7. Germline V gene sequence: CDR1 MNHNY, CDR2 SVGAGI (reference sequence). The CDR3 DNA follows: TGTGCCAGCAGTAGATCGGGACAGTACTCTGGAAACACCATATATTTT. Protein product: CASSRSGQYSGNTIYF.

This clone was seen more than once but under ten times. The CDR3 here is CASSPIAGQGGELFF. The CDR3 coding sequence is TGCGCCAGCAGTCCTATAGCGGGGCAAGGCGGGGAGCTGTTTTTT. The chain couples TRBV10-1 to TRBJ2-2; 8 bases map to TRBD2. Germline CDR1 reads WNHNN; CDR2 reads SYGVQD (reference sequence). The trim removed 5 bases at V and 7 bases at J, leaving 9 bases unmatched. The CDR3 sequence is 15 residues long.

The chain employs TRBV7-3 and TRBJ2-7; perhaps D is TRBD1 or TRBD2 (5 bases each). Trimming stripped 2 bases from V and 3 bases from J, with 11 bases between. The CDR3 contains 14 residues. CDR1 and CDR2 from the germline V gene are SGHTA and FQGTGA. This CDR3 reads CASSLAGTVYEQYF. CDR3 nucleotide sequence: TGTGCCAGCAGCTTAGCCGGGACCGTCTACGAGCAGTACTTC.

A single count supports this clone. This chain joins TRBV10-3 and TRBJ1-5, with D maybe TRBD1 (6 bases). Trimming stripped 8 bases from V and 1 base from J, with 18 bases between. Germline assignment: CDR1 ENHRY and CDR2 SYGVKD. This CDR3 contains 16 residues. The CDR3 bases are TGTGCCATCGCGGACAGCAAACAAGGGAGCAATCAGCCCCAGCATTTT. This sequence encodes CAIADSKQGSNQPQHF.

The V call is TRBV7-9, the J call TRBJ1-2; possibly TRBD1 for D (6 bases). CDR1 and CDR2 (germline): SEHNR, FQNEAQ (reference sequence). Trimming stripped 2 bases from V and 5 bases from J, with 12 bases between. This CDR3 is built from 14 residues. CDR3 loop: CASSLRGQLYGYTF. The CDR3 DNA follows: TGTGCCAGCAGCTTACGTGGACAGTTATATGGCTACACCTTC. The full variable domain, with the rest looked up from reference TRBV7-9 and TRBJ1-2, is DTGVSQNPRHKITKRGQNVTFRCDPISEHNRLYWYRQTLGQGPEFLTYFQNEAQLEKSRLLSDRFSAERPKGSFSTLEIQRTEQGDSAMYLCASSLRGQLYGYTFGSGTRLTVV.

V usage is TRBV7-8 and J usage is TRBJ2-7; a possible D gene is TRBD2 (6 bases). CDR3 length: 19 amino acids. Trimming stripped 5 bases from V and 0 bases from J, with 26 bases between. From germline, CDR1 is SGHVS and CDR2 FQNEAQ. The CDR3 nucleotides read TGTGCCAGCAGCCATCAAGCCCGGGAGCGTGAGGCGTCCTCCTACGAGCAGTACTTC. Translation: CASSHQAREREASSYEQYF.

The chain recombines TRBV9 with TRBJ1-1, with 7 bases that match TRBD1. Germline V lookup: CDR1 SGDLS, CDR2 YYNGEE. The CDR3 consists of 17 residues. J lost 1 base, V lost 0 bases, and 9 bases had no gene match. The CDR3 sequence is CASSVGTGVFSNTEAFF. CDR3 nucleotides: TGTGCCAGCAGCGTAGGTACAGGGGTCTTCTCGAACACTGAAGCTTTCTTT.

This chain joins TRBV27 and TRBJ1-2, with TRBD1 matching over 8 bases. The germline CDR1 and CDR2 sequences are MNHEY and SMNVEV (reference sequence). The CDR3 totals 14 residues. J lost 4 bases, V lost 8 bases, and 9 bases had no gene match. CDR3 amino acids: CASGWTGLVYGYTF. The CDR3 DNA reads TGTGCCAGCGGTTGGACAGGGCTCGTCTATGGCTACACCTTC.

This chain links TRBV19 with TRBJ2-7; 10 nucleotides agree with TRBD1. V trimming: 4 bases; J trimming: 6 bases; junction bases outside the gene matches: 9. The CDR3 is 15 residues long. Germline loops: CDR1 LNHDA, CDR2 SQIVND (reference sequence). As DNA, the CDR3 is TGTGCCAGTAGTACCGGGACAGGGGACCCCCTCGAGCAGTACTTC. Protein product: CASSTGTGDPLEQYF.

This chain connects TRBV6-1 to TRBJ2-7; no reliable D call. The CDR3 spans 11 residues. Trimming left V 3 bases short and J 6 bases short, with 6 bases between. The germline V gene has CDR1 MNHNS and CDR2 SASEGT. In DNA, the CDR3 is TGTGCCAGCAGTGACGTGGGCGAGCAGTACTTC. This translates into CASSDVGEQYF.

In its sample, this clone was seen a few times. The V call is TRBV4-2, the J call TRBJ1-1; TRBD1 is a possible D gene (5 bases). V was shortened by 0 bases and J by 1 base, with 9 bases between the two germline ends. The CDR3 has 15 residues. The V gene's germline CDR1 is LGHNA and CDR2 YNFKEQ. In DNA form, the CDR3 reads TGTGCCAGCAGCCAAGATGGGGCAGGGAACACTGAAGCTTTCTTT. Encoded protein: CASSQDGAGNTEAFF.

V is TRBV19 and J is TRBJ1-5; no reliable D call. With 8 bases removed from V and 4 bases from J, the gap between germline ends came to 15 bases. This CDR3 has 14 residues. CDR1 and CDR2 (germline): LNHDA, SQIVND (reference sequence). This CDR3 is CASQRFQTNQPQHF. The CDR3 coding sequence is TGTGCCAGTCAAAGGTTTCAGACTAATCAGCCCCAGCATTTT.

This rearrangement joins TRBV6-4 to TRBJ2-3; 11 nucleotides match TRBD2. Germline V gives CDR1 MRHNA, CDR2 SNTAGT. There are 16 residues in the CDR3. The J segment lost 4 bases and the V segment lost 3 bases, leaving 6 bases of the junction unmatched. CDR3 in amino acids: CASSESLAGGSDTQYF. Here the CDR3 DNA reads TGTGCCAGCAGTGAAAGCCTAGCGGGAGGCTCAGATACGCAGTATTTT.

This chain links TRBV5-6 with TRBJ1-2; no definite D call. The germline V gene has CDR1 SGHDT and CDR2 YYEEEE. Deletions cut 0 bases from V and 4 bases from J, with 16 bases between. CDR3 length equals 16 residues. CDR3 region: CASSLAERAATYGYTF. The DNA of the CDR3 is TGTGCCAGCAGCTTGGCCGAAAGGGCGGCGACCTATGGCTACACCTTC.

CDR3 bases: TGTGCCAGCAGTTTATGGCGGGAGCCCTCCTACGAGCAGTACTTC. Its translation is CASSLWREPSYEQYF. V gene TRBV28 combines with J gene TRBJ2-7, with 7 bases identical to TRBD2. With V trimmed by 0 bases and J by 0 bases, 2 bases remained unmatched. Per the germline V gene, CDR1 is MDHEN and CDR2 is SYDVKM. CDR3 length: 15 residues.

V and J are TRBV25-1 and TRBJ1-4; 8 nucleotides agree with TRBD1. The CDR3 consists of 15 residues. J gave up 5 bases and V 3 bases, and 5 bases lay outside the gene matches. The germline gives CDR1 MGHDK, CDR2 SYGVNS. CDR3 protein: CASSDIGQGNEKLFF. The CDR3 DNA reads as TGTGCCAGCAGTGACATTGGACAGGGAAATGAAAAACTGTTTTTT.

J is TRBJ1-1 and V is TRBV7-9; no reliable D call. CDR1 is SEHNR and CDR2 is FQNEAQ in the germline V gene (reference sequence). Trimming took off 1 base at V and 5 bases at J, with 11 bases between the two ends. CDR3 size: 14 residues. The CDR3 spells CASSLGRGGTEAFF. The CDR3 DNA follows: TGTGCCAGCAGCTTAGGACGGGGAGGGACTGAAGCTTTCTTT.

The V and J genes are TRBV27 and TRBJ1-1; TRBD1 is a possible D gene (6 bases). Trimming pared 5 bases from V and 4 bases from J, leaving 17 bases between. Germline V CDR1 and CDR2: MNHEY, SMNVEV (reference sequence). CDR3 length: 15 residues. The CDR3 region is CASSPGAPSGTEAFF. CDR3 DNA: TGTGCCAGCAGTCCAGGGGCCCCCTCGGGCACTGAAGCTTTCTTT.

V is TRBV19 and J is TRBJ2-4; 10 nucleotides match TRBD1. The CDR3 sequence is 17 residues long. V gave up 5 bases and J gave up 0 bases; unmatched junction bases: 7. Looked up from germline, CDR1 is LNHDA and CDR2 is SQIVND (reference sequence). The CDR3 bases are TGTGCCAGTAGTCCCGCGACAGGGGGCTTAGCCAAAAACATTCAGTACTTC. Amino acids: CASSPATGGLAKNIQYF.

V gene TRBV4-2 combines with J gene TRBJ2-3, with 15 bases lining up with TRBD2. J was trimmed by 1 base and V by 3 bases; bases with no gene match: 5. The CDR3 has 18 amino acids. The germline V gene has CDR1 LGHNA and CDR2 YNFKEQ. The CDR3 coding sequence is TGTGCCAGCAGCCAGGGACTAGCGGGAGGTTGGGGCACAGATACGCAGTATTTT. This translates into CASSQGLAGGWGTDTQYF.

This chain links TRBV29-1 with TRBJ1-2, with TRBD1 as a possible D gene (5 bases). Germline V gives CDR1 SQVTM, CDR2 ANQGSEA. CDR3 length: 17 residues. V lost 0 bases to trimming and J lost 3 bases, with 20 bases between them. CDR3 amino acids: CSVEEGRGRLGYYGYTF. The CDR3 DNA reads as TGCAGCGTTGAAGAAGGGAGGGGCCGTCTGGGGTACTATGGCTACACCTTC.

The chain has TRBV18 and TRBJ1-5; TRBD1 aligns across 9 bases. CDR3 length: 16 residues. CDR1 and CDR2 from the germline V gene are KGHSH and LQKENI. J was trimmed by 1 base and V by 4 bases; bases with no gene match: 5. The CDR3 reads CASSRDRVSSNQPQHF. For the CDR3, the DNA is TGTGCCAGCTCACGGGACAGGGTGTCGAGCAATCAGCCCCAGCATTTT. The entire variable domain, with the rest obtained from reference TRBV18 and TRBJ1-5, is as follows: NAGVMQNPRHLVRRRGQEARLRCSPMKGHSHVYWYRQLPEEGLKFMVYLQKENIIDESGMPKERFSAEFPKEGPSILRIQQVVRGDSAAYFCASSRDRVSSNQPQHFGDGTRLSIL.

V and J are TRBV19 and TRBJ2-6; D possibly uses TRBD1 or TRBD2 (5 bases each). CDR3 size: 16 residues. The germline V and J ends were trimmed by 7 bases and 1 base, with 14 bases remaining between them. The germline V gene has CDR1 LNHDA and CDR2 SQIVND (reference sequence). The CDR3 bases are TGTGCCAGTATGAGGGACCCTCCTTCTGGGGCCAACGTCCTGACTTTC. Residues: CASMRDPPSGANVLTF. Looking up the rest from reference TRBV19 and TRBJ2-6 gives the full variable domain: DGGITQSPKYLFRKEGQNVTLSCEQNLNHDAMYWYRQDPGQGLRLIYYSQIVNDFQKGDIAEGYSVSREKKESFPLTVTSAQKNPTAFYLCASMRDPPSGANVLTFGAGSRLTVL.

This chain connects TRBV6-4 to TRBJ2-2; D is uncertain. Trimming took off 5 bases at V and 3 bases at J, with 7 bases between the two ends. CDR1 MRHNA and CDR2 SNTAGT come from the germline V gene. There are 13 residues in the CDR3. CDR3 loop: CASSPSDTGELFF. The CDR3, as DNA: TGTGCCAGCAGTCCGTCCGACACCGGGGAGCTGTTTTTT.

This clone has only one observation. The chain carries TRBV19 and TRBJ2-2; D assignment may be TRBD1 or TRBD2 (5 bases each). The CDR3 is made up of 14 amino acids. Looked up from germline, CDR1 is LNHDA and CDR2 is SQIVND (reference sequence). Trimming stripped 6 bases from V and 5 bases from J, with 13 bases between. The CDR3: CASRNRDETGELFF. The CDR3 nucleotides are TGTGCCAGTAGGAACCGGGACGAGACCGGGGAGCTGTTTTTT.